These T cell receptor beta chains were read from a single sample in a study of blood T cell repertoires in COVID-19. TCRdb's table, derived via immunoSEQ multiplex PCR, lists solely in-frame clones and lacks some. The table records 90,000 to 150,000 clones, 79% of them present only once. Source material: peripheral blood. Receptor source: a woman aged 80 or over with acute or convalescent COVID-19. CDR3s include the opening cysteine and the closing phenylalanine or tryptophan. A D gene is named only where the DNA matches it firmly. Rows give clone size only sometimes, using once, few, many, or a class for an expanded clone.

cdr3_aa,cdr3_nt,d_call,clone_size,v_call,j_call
CASSSLTGSGANVLTF,TGCGCCAGCAGCTCGCTCACAGGGTCTGGGGCCAACGTCCTGACTTTC,-,-,TRBV5-1,TRBJ2-6
CASSPFGANVLTF,TGTGCCAGCAGCCCTTTTGGGGCCAACGTCCTGACTTTC,-,-,TRBV7-9,TRBJ2-6
CASSLAISGNTEAFF,TGTGCCAGCAGCTTGGCCATAAGCGGGAACACTGAAGCTTTCTTT,-,few,TRBV5-4,TRBJ1-1
CASSLGAPGQGRYEQYF,TGTGCCAGCAGCCTTGGGGCCCCGGGACAGGGGAGATACGAGCAGTACTTC,TRBD1,few,TRBV7-8,TRBJ2-7
CASSLASNEQFF,TGTGCCAGCAGCTTAGCGAGTAATGAGCAGTTCTTC,-,-,TRBV7-9,TRBJ2-1
CASSHRGPYEQYF,TGTGCCAGTAGTCACAGGGGTCCGTACGAGCAGTACTTC,TRBD1,-,TRBV19,TRBJ2-7
CASHDSTNEKLFF,TGTGCCAGCCACGACAGTACTAATGAAAAACTGTTTTTT,-,-,TRBV6-6,TRBJ1-4
CAISPRGTETQYF,TGTGCCATCAGTCCCAGGGGGACGGAGACCCAGTACTTC,TRBD1,-,TRBV10-3,TRBJ2-5
CASSHSSGGQETQYF,TGTGCCAGCAGCCACTCTAGCGGGGGGCAAGAGACCCAGTACTTC,TRBD2,-,TRBV7-6,TRBJ2-5
CASSLRLTGDPYEQYF,TGTGCCAGCAGCCTACGACTGACGGGGGACCCCTACGAGCAGTACTTC,-,many,TRBV9,TRBJ2-7
CATQGQSSYNEQFF,TGTGCCACTCAGGGACAGAGCTCCTACAATGAGCAGTTCTTC,TRBD1,-,TRBV19,TRBJ2-1
CASSALGTGDGKLFF,TGTGCCAGCAGCGCCCTCGGGACAGGGGACGGGAAACTGTTTTTT,TRBD1,few,TRBV9,TRBJ1-4
CASSVQGQHNSPLHF,TGTGCCAGCAGTGTTCAGGGACAGCATAATTCACCCCTCCACTTT,TRBD1,-,TRBV9,TRBJ1-6
CAIRLTGAGNTIYF,TGTGCCATCAGGCTGACAGGGGCTGGAAACACCATATATTTT,TRBD1,-,TRBV10-3,TRBJ1-3
CASSLDRTGRNSPLHF,TGTGCCAGCAGTTTAGATCGGACAGGGCGGAATTCACCCCTCCACTTT,TRBD1,-,TRBV7-2,TRBJ1-6
CAWSVGQGNTIYF,TGTGCCTGGAGTGTGGGGCAGGGAAACACCATATATTTT,-,-,TRBV30,TRBJ1-3
CASSLSRWTGGTEAFF,TGTGCCAGCAGTTTATCCAGGTGGACGGGGGGCACTGAAGCTTTCTTT,-,once,TRBV28,TRBJ1-1
CASSQGQGGTYEQYF,TGTGCCAGCAGCCAGGGACAAGGAGGAACCTACGAGCAGTACTTC,-,-,TRBV3-1/TRBV3-2,TRBJ2-7
CASSLRTGKINSGYTF,TGTGCCAGCAGTTTAAGGACAGGGAAAATAAACTCGGGCTACACCTTC,TRBD1,-,TRBV28,TRBJ1-2
CASSLQTSGRDEQYF,TGTGCCAGCAGTTTGCAGACTAGCGGGAGGGACGAGCAGTACTTC,TRBD2,-,TRBV28,TRBJ2-7
CASSPVWNTEAFF,TGTGCCAGCAGTCCAGTCTGGAACACTGAAGCTTTCTTT,-,-,TRBV6-5,TRBJ1-1
CASSLLGARNEQFF,TGTGCCAGCAGCCTCCTAGGGGCTCGCAATGAGCAGTTCTTC,-,-,TRBV4-2,TRBJ2-1
CASSLGTGIRPPYEQYF,TGTGCCAGCAGCTTGGGAACAGGGATTAGACCCCCCTACGAGCAGTACTTC,-,-,TRBV5-4,TRBJ2-7
CASSQDWSGAGRDEKLFF,TGTGCCAGCAGCCAAGATTGGTCAGGGGCGGGTCGGGATGAAAAACTGTTTTTT,-,-,TRBV4-2,TRBJ1-4
CASSSDRGYANTGELFF,TGTGCCAGCAGTTCCGACAGGGGATATGCGAACACCGGGGAGCTGTTTTTT,TRBD1,-,TRBV27,TRBJ2-2
CAQGRGMVETQYF,TGTGCCCAGGGAAGGGGGATGGTAGAGACCCAGTACTTC,-,-,TRBV30,TRBJ2-5
CASSRGGGVTDTQYF,TGTGCCAGCAGCCGGGGAGGGGGTGTCACAGATACGCAGTATTTT,-,-,TRBV5-4,TRBJ2-3
CASSQGLAGPDTQYF,TGCGCCAGCAGCCAAGGACTAGCGGGACCAGATACGCAGTATTTT,TRBD2,-,TRBV4-3,TRBJ2-3
CASSTQGIGNTIYF,TGTGCCAGCAGTACCCAGGGGATCGGAAACACCATATATTTT,-,-,TRBV28,TRBJ1-3
CASSFLGQVYGYTF,TGTGCCAGCAGTTTTCTCGGACAGGTCTATGGCTACACCTTC,TRBD1,-,TRBV28,TRBJ1-2
CASSQQRYNEQFF,TGCGCCAGCAGCCAACAGCGGTACAATGAGCAGTTCTTC,-,-,TRBV4-3,TRBJ2-1
CASSESGTGSYEQYF,TGCGCCAGCAGTGAGTCAGGGACAGGGTCCTACGAGCAGTACTTC,TRBD1,-,TRBV10-2,TRBJ2-7
CASSSPGTGTAEAFF,TGTGCCAGCAGTTCACCCGGGACAGGAACGGCTGAAGCTTTCTTT,TRBD1,-,TRBV28,TRBJ1-1
CASSQRQPGANVLTF,TGTGCCAGCAGCCAGAGACAGCCTGGGGCCAACGTCCTGACTTTC,-,-,TRBV7-9,TRBJ2-6
CASSQRIRVGAKETQYF,TGTGCCAGCAGCCAACGAATTAGGGTGGGGGCAAAAGAGACCCAGTACTTC,-,-,TRBV11-2,TRBJ2-5
CASSQTGLADTDTQYF,TGCGCCAGCAGCCAGACAGGACTAGCCGACACAGATACGCAGTATTTT,TRBD2,-,TRBV4-1,TRBJ2-3
CASTRKLGTLANYGYTF,TGCGCCAGCACTCGTAAATTGGGGACTCTCGCTAACTATGGCTACACCTTC,-,-,TRBV10-1,TRBJ1-2